What follows are 27 T cell receptor beta chains derived from one specimen sequenced in a study of blood T cell repertoires in COVID-19. Assay: immunoSEQ multiplex PCR; the TCRdb copy retains only in-frame clones and omits some. This sample carries about 250,000 clones, 70% to 90% of them seen once, and the ten largest clones take roughly 1.7%. The material sequenced was PBMCs or T cells enriched from blood (not recorded which). The receptor set was obtained from a man aged 40-55 years who had recovered from COVID-19.

This clone was found once. The chain carries TRBV4-1 and TRBJ1-6, with unresolved D. Trimming stripped 3 bases from V and 9 bases from J, with 18 bases between. Germline CDR1 MGHRA, CDR2 YSYEKL. This CDR3 comprises 16 residues. CDR3 nucleotide sequence: TGCGCCAGCAGCCAGGCAGGACTGGAGGTGGGTTCACCCCTCCACTTT. Translating it yields CASSQAGLEVGSPLHF.

The chain is built from TRBV7-2 and TRBJ1-4; possibly TRBD1 for D (5 bases). The germline CDR1 and CDR2 sequences are SGHTA and FQGNSA. The CDR3 totals 14 residues. V lost 3 bases to trimming and J lost 5 bases, with 10 bases between them. The CDR3 loop is CASSLGGFNEKLFF. CDR3 sequence (DNA): TGTGCCAGCAGCTTGGGGGGGTTCAATGAAAAACTGTTTTTT.

This clone was seen once. This sequence joins TRBV19 and TRBJ2-5, with TRBD2 identical over 7 bases. The V gene end was trimmed by 6 bases and the J gene end by 4 bases; junction bases not matched to a gene: 8. The CDR3 is 14 residues long. Germline V lookup: CDR1 LNHDA, CDR2 SQIVND (reference sequence). The CDR3 loop reads CASRGTERGETQYF. The CDR3 region has the DNA TGTGCCAGTAGAGGTACAGAGCGGGGAGAGACCCAGTACTTC. Supplemented by reference TRBV19 and TRBJ2-5, the full variable domain reads DGGITQSPKYLFRKEGQNVTLSCEQNLNHDAMYWYRQDPGQGLRLIYYSQIVNDFQKGDIAEGYSVSREKKESFPLTVTSAQKNPTAFYLCASRGTERGETQYFGPGTRLLVL.

The chain has TRBV27 and TRBJ2-1; D ambiguous. Between the trimmed V and J ends, which lost 2 bases and 0 bases, there was a span of 11 bases. The germline V gene has CDR1 MNHEY and CDR2 SMNVEV (reference sequence). The CDR3 length is 16 residues. CDR3 residues: CASSLGPSSSYNEQFF. Written as DNA, the CDR3 is TGTGCCAGCAGTTTAGGGCCGTCGAGCTCCTACAATGAGCAGTTCTTC.

The chain is built from TRBV5-6 and TRBJ1-1; no clear D gene. Trimming removed 2 bases at V and 1 base at J, with 6 bases between. The CDR3 covers 13 residues. Germline CDR1 reads SGHDT; CDR2 reads YYEEEE. This CDR3 is CASSFSPNTEAFF. The DNA of the CDR3 is TGTGCCAGCAGCTTCTCTCCGAACACTGAAGCTTTCTTT.

V is TRBV5-1 and J is TRBJ1-2; TRBD1 aligns across 9 bases. CDR3 length equals 13 residues. The junction had 5 bases not matched to a gene; V was cut back by 4 bases and J by 7 bases. CDR1 is SGHRS, CDR2 YFSETQ, per germline. The CDR3 is CASSAGQGSGYTF. The CDR3 DNA reads as TGCGCCAGCAGCGCGGGACAGGGTAGTGGCTACACCTTC. The complete variable domain, with remaining parts taken from reference TRBV5-1 and TRBJ1-2, reads KAGVTQTPRYLIKTRGQQVTLSCSPISGHRSVSWYQQTPGQGLQFLFEYFSETQRNKGNFPGRFSGRQFSNSRSEMNVSTLELGDSALYLCASSAGQGSGYTFGSGTRLTVV.

This clone was counted between two and nine times. The rearrangement links TRBV5-1 to TRBJ1-6; D might be TRBD1 (5 bases). The V and J ends lost 1 base and 7 bases respectively, with 12 bases between them. The germline V gene encodes CDR1 SGHRS and CDR2 YFSETQ. This CDR3 has 15 amino acids. The CDR3 DNA reads as TGCGCCAGCAGCTTGTTATCAGGGTACAATTCACCCCTCCACTTT. This gives the protein CASSLLSGYNSPLHF.

This clone was recorded once. This chain links TRBV27 with TRBJ2-5; 11 bases agree with TRBD2. CDR3 size: 14 residues. Germline CDR1 and CDR2: MNHEY and SMNVEV (reference sequence). The junction had 7 bases not matched to a gene; V was cut back by 8 bases and J by 5 bases. Here the CDR3 DNA reads TGTGCCAGCGGTACTAGCGGGAGCCCCGAGACCCAGTACTTC. It encodes CASGTSGSPETQYF.

This clone has a handful of counts. The rearrangement joins TRBV3-1 (or the pseudogene TRBV3-2) to TRBJ1-5; possibly TRBD1 for D (5 bases). V shed 4 bases and J shed 4 bases, with 14 bases lying between them. Germline CDR1 is LGHDT and CDR2 is YNNKEL (reference sequence). The CDR3 length is 15 residues. The CDR3 coding sequence is TGTGCCAGCAGCCCACCCGGGGGGGGGAATCAGCCCCAGCATTTT. Its translation is CASSPPGGGNQPQHF.

The rearrangement links TRBV2 to TRBJ1-5; the match to TRBD1 covers 7 bases. CDR1 and CDR2 from the germline V gene are SNHLY and FYNNEI. The CDR3 spans 14 residues. The trim removed 7 bases at V and 7 bases at J, leaving 10 bases unmatched. The CDR3 is CASTRDREAQPQHF. CDR3 DNA: TGTGCCAGCACCCGAGACAGGGAAGCGCAGCCCCAGCATTTT.

This chain links TRBV15 with TRBJ2-2; 7 nucleotides line up with TRBD1. CDR3 size: 16 residues. V was pared by 0 bases and J by 2 bases, with 3 bases of the junction left unmatched. Germline V gives CDR1 LNHNV, CDR2 YYDKDF (reference sequence). CDR3 loop: CATSRERGRNTGELFF. The CDR3 nucleotides read TGTGCCACCAGCAGAGAAAGGGGGCGTAACACCGGGGAGCTGTTTTTT.

This clone showed up just a few times. V and J are TRBV2 and TRBJ1-2; TRBD1 aligns across 7 bases. This CDR3 is built from 15 residues. The V and J ends lost 5 bases and 5 bases, in that order; junction bases with no gene match: 11. Germline CDR1 and CDR2: SNHLY and FYNNEI. The CDR3 region has the DNA TGTGCCAGCAGTAGGGACAGTGTGAAGTCATATGGCTACACCTTC. Protein: CASSRDSVKSYGYTF.

V usage is TRBV5-4 and J usage is TRBJ1-3; D is ambiguous. Germline CDR1 is SGHNT and CDR2 is YYREEE (reference sequence). The CDR3 has 16 residues. V shed 3 bases and J shed 1 base, with 14 bases lying between them. CDR3 coding DNA: TGTGCCAGCAGCTCTGGCGGTCACGGATCTGGAAACACCATATATTTT. The encoded protein is CASSSGGHGSGNTIYF.

The rearrangement links TRBV7-2 to TRBJ2-5; TRBD2 matches 7 bases. Trimming took 5 bases from V and 7 from J; bases not matched to a gene: 16. Germline V gene lookup returns CDR1 SGHTA and CDR2 FQGNSA. There are 16 residues in the CDR3. The CDR3 nucleotides are TGTGCCAGCAGCCGGCCCGATAGCGGGCCGCCGGGGACCCAGTACTTC. This sequence encodes CASSRPDSGPPGTQYF.

This sequence joins TRBV28 and TRBJ2-2; D is unclear. This CDR3 is 15 amino acids long. Germline CDR1 MDHEN, CDR2 SYDVKM. V lost 4 bases, J lost 2 bases, and 11 bases lay in between. The CDR3 here is CASSYTQVNTGELFF. In nucleotides, the CDR3 is TGTGCCAGCAGTTACACCCAAGTAAACACCGGGGAGCTGTTTTTT.

The chain carries TRBV30 and TRBJ1-4, with TRBD1 as a possible D gene (6 bases). This CDR3 contains 14 residues. Trimming removed 3 bases from V and 4 bases from J, with 12 bases in between. Germline V lookup: CDR1 GTSNPN, CDR2 SVGIG (reference sequence). The CDR3 sequence is CAWSPGQINEKLFF. DNA for the CDR3: TGTGCCTGGAGCCCGGGACAAATTAATGAAAAACTGTTTTTT.

The rearrangement joins TRBV3-1 (or the pseudogene TRBV3-2) to TRBJ1-4; 9 nucleotides agree with TRBD1. V shed 1 base, J shed 2 bases, and the junction held 2 bases outside the gene matches. The germline V gene has CDR1 LGHDT and CDR2 YNNKEL (reference sequence). The CDR3 length is 16 residues. CDR3 nucleotides: TGTGCCAGCAGCCAAGTTGGGACAGGGACTAATGAAAAACTGTTTTTT. Residues: CASSQVGTGTNEKLFF.

The genes are TRBV7-8 and TRBJ2-3; no definite D call. Trimming took 5 bases from V and 1 from J, leaving 16 bases between them. Germline V gene data show CDR1 as SGHVS and CDR2 as FQNEAQ. The CDR3 extends over 16 amino acids. The CDR3, as DNA: TGTGCCAGCAGCCTTCGTTCTAGGTCAGGCACAGATACGCAGTATTTT. The encoded protein is CASSLRSRSGTDTQYF. The full variable domain, its missing parts supplied by reference TRBV7-8 and TRBJ2-3, is GAGVSQSPRYKVAKRGQDVALRCDPISGHVSLFWYQQALGQGPEFLTYFQNEAQLDKSGLPSDRFFAERPEGSVSTLKIQRTQQEDSAVYLCASSLRSRSGTDTQYFGPGTRLTVL.

This clone was detected only a few times. This sequence joins TRBV5-4 and TRBJ1-6; D call uncertain. Trimming took off 0 bases at V and 6 bases at J, with 7 bases between the two ends. The CDR3 loop spans 14 amino acids. Germline V lookup: CDR1 SGHNT, CDR2 YYREEE (reference sequence). DNA for the CDR3: TGTGCCAGCAGCTTGGGCGGATTTAATTCACCCCTCCACTTT. Translating it yields CASSLGGFNSPLHF.

This sequence joins TRBV18 and TRBJ1-1, with a tentative D call TRBD1 (5 bases). The CDR3 sequence is 12 residues long. Trimming shortened V by 8 bases and J by 7 bases, and 14 bases separated the two germline ends. Germline V gene sequence: CDR1 KGHSH, CDR2 LQKENI. The CDR3 nucleotides read TGTGCCAGCCTAGGGGCCGCCGGTGAAGCTTTCTTT. Residues: CASLGAAGEAFF.

V gene TRBV5-1 combines with J gene TRBJ2-1; 7 bases align to TRBD2. Per germline, CDR1 SGHRS and CDR2 YFSETQ. The CDR3 contains 14 residues. The V gene end was trimmed by 4 bases and the J gene end by 8 bases; junction bases not matched to a gene: 9. CDR3 in amino acids: CASSDRTSLDEQFF. DNA for the CDR3: TGCGCCAGCAGCGATAGGACTAGTCTCGATGAGCAGTTCTTC.

The genes are TRBV28 and TRBJ1-2; D is possibly TRBD1 (6 bases). CDR1 and CDR2 (germline): MDHEN, SYDVKM. The CDR3 runs to 15 residues. Trimming took off 5 bases at V and 3 bases at J, with 16 bases between the two ends. Here the CDR3 DNA reads TGTGCCAGCAGTCTACAGGGCTTTCATCACTATGGCTACACCTTC. Translated, it gives CASSLQGFHHYGYTF.

The chain joins TRBV5-1 to TRBJ1-5; weak D call: TRBD1 (5 bases). V lost 1 base and J lost 0, with 17 bases in between. The germline V gene has CDR1 SGHRS and CDR2 YFSETQ. CDR3 length: 18 residues. The CDR3 is CASSLFPTESYSNQPQHF. In DNA, the CDR3 is TGCGCCAGCAGCTTGTTTCCGACAGAATCCTATAGCAATCAGCCCCAGCATTTT.

The rearrangement links TRBV25-1 to TRBJ2-2, with D possibly matching TRBD2 (6 bases). V lost 5 bases, J lost 3 bases, and 13 bases lay in between. Germline lookup yields CDR1 MGHDK and CDR2 SYGVNS. This CDR3 region has 15 residues. The CDR3 region is CASSSSRGYTGELFF. The CDR3 region has the DNA TGTGCCAGCAGTTCATCCCGGGGGTACACCGGGGAGCTGTTTTTT.

The chain has TRBV19 and TRBJ2-7; TRBD1 aligns across 9 bases. Germline lookup yields CDR1 LNHDA and CDR2 SQIVND (reference sequence). V shed 5 bases and J 6 bases; nucleotides not matched to a gene: 8. The CDR3 loop spans 14 amino acids. This CDR3 is CASSLRTGDGEQYF. DNA of the CDR3: TGTGCCAGTAGTCTAAGGACAGGGGACGGCGAGCAGTACTTC. The variable domain in full, with the rest retrieved from reference TRBV19 and TRBJ2-7, is DGGITQSPKYLFRKEGQNVTLSCEQNLNHDAMYWYRQDPGQGLRLIYYSQIVNDFQKGDIAEGYSVSREKKESFPLTVTSAQKNPTAFYLCASSLRTGDGEQYFGPGTRLTVT.

The rearrangement links TRBV10-1 to TRBJ1-2; D gene unclear. CDR3 length equals 16 residues. With 5 bases removed from V and 0 bases from J, the gap between germline ends came to 16 bases. The V gene's germline CDR1 is WNHNN and CDR2 SYGVQD (reference sequence). The CDR3 reads CASSKIPEGANYGYTF. In nucleotides, the CDR3 is TGCGCCAGCAGTAAAATACCCGAGGGAGCTAACTATGGCTACACCTTC.

This rearrangement joins TRBV7-2 to TRBJ2-7; unclear D gene. Trimming stripped 2 bases from V and 2 bases from J, with 7 bases between. Germline CDR1 reads SGHTA; CDR2 reads FQGNSA. The CDR3 runs to 13 residues. CDR3 DNA: TGTGCCAGCAGCTTACAGCAGGCCTACGAGCAGTACTTC. Amino acid sequence: CASSLQQAYEQYF.